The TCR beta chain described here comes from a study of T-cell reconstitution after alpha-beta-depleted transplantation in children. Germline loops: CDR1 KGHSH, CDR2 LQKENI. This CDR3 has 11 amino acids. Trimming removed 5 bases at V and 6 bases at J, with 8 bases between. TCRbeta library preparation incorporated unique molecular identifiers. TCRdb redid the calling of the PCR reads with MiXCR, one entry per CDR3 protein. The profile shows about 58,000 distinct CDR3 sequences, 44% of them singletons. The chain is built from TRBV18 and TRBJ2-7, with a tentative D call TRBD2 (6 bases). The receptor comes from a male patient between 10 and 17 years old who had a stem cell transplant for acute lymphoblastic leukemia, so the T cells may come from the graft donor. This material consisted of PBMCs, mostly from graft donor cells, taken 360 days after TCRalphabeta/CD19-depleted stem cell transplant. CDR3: CASSMGGEQYF. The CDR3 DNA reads TGTGCCAGCTCAATGGGAGGCGAGCAGTACTTC.